This record covers a single TCR beta chain. Its binding antigen is unknown. It has no much larger one-base neighbor in the sample; base qualities were not kept. Taken from the germline V gene (reference sequence), the CDR1 and CDR2 loops are GTSNPN and SVGIG. V drops 6 bases and J drops 0 bases, leaving 9 bases in between. From the cysteine up to the phenylalanine, the CDR3 has a length of 13 residues. Just CDR3 DNA is preserved here, 39 bases in frame from base 1. This sample stems from a study of CD8+ T cells in alopecia areata listed by TCRdb under 2018. For the study in its entirety: Treated patients were enrolled in an open-label pilot trial of oral tofacitinib at 5 to 10 mg twice daily for moderate-to-severe alopecia areata. Tofacitinib was administered for 6 to 18 months, and 6 months of follow-up off drug were then conducted to assess delayed response and recurrence. The study used high-throughput TCRbeta sequencing to examine T cell clonal expansion in alopecia areata, in both the C3H/HeJ mouse model and human patients. On the human side, TCRbeta sequencing was run on scalp tissue and on sorted CD4+ and CD8+ peripheral blood T cells from healthy controls and from alopecia areata patients with either patchy or totalis/universalis disease. Biopsies were taken from tofacitinib-treated patients at baseline and at 4 and 24 weeks of treatment, and a later scalp biopsy was taken in several of the tofacitinib-treated patients. Scalp clonality was compared among normal scalp (n=4), patchy alopecia areata scalp (n=8), and alopecia totalis/universalis scalp (n=8). The RNA source kit depended on sample type: the PAXgene miRNA kit for fixed scalp, the miRNeasy kit for PBMCs, and the RNeasy kit for mouse skin. Amplification of TCRbeta CDR3 regions was done by immunoSEQ multiplex PCR using 35 Vbeta forward primers and 13 Jbeta reverse primers.

Results the study describes overall, beyond this receptor: Compared with normal scalp, lesional scalp, particularly in alopecia totalis/universalis, had higher clonality and more expanded CD8+ clones, which suggests antigenic drive. Unlike mouse skin, where gammadelta T cells dominate, normal human skin contains resident alphabeta T cells that get sequenced too, which complicates analysis of the scalp TCR repertoire. Shared TCR sequences between patients were less evident than in mice, which may be partly attributable to HLA diversity in the patient population.

The library was produced with the immunoSEQ multiplex PCR assay. RNA was extracted from all samples and reverse transcribed into cDNA as template for TCR sequencing. First-strand cDNA was synthesized using SuperScript III with a 2:1 mix of oligo-dT and random hexamers. A synthetic immune receptor repertoire was used to assess amplification bias, and residual bias was removed computationally. The source study handled its data this way. Raw reads were preprocessed for error removal, and CDR3 was defined according to IMGT conventions as running from the conserved cysteine to phenylalanine. Clonality was calculated as 1 minus Shannon entropy normalized by log2 of the number of productive unique TCRs. Whether scalp clones were CD4 or CD8 was inferred by matching scalp TCRbeta sequences against CD4 and CD8 repertoires sorted from blood. This immuneACCESS table, as held by TCRdb, lists in-frame sequences with V and J called but not all clones. Of the missing ones, under half trace to an unresolved V gene in checked studies; the others have no known cause. V and J calls plus clone size are reproduced from that table; the DNA served to infer D and trimming. The sample table records 150,000 to 190,000 clones; around 55% of these occur just once. The ten largest account for roughly 21% of the sample.

Explained via the paper, the time point label denotes: baseline before oral tofacitinib. Lesional scalp punch biopsies and peripheral blood were obtained from alopecia areata patients. PBMCs were isolated by density centrifugation and stained for CD3, CD4 and CD8, and CD4+ and CD8+ T cells were sorted on a FACSAria. Recombination linked TRBV30 to TRBJ2-1, with a weak D call of TRBD2 (5 bases match). The sequenced sample was CD8+ T cells sorted from blood, obtained at week 0. The receptor's source is a human donor with alopecia areata. The nucleotides read TGTGCCTGCTCGGGGTACTCCTACAATGAGCAGTTCTTC. This sequence encodes CACSGYSYNEQFF.